The 27 T cell receptor beta chains below come from one sample, sequenced in a study of blood T cells in healthy people across ages. Combining a sample-barcoded 5' primer with a J-beta primer mix, a second PCR ran for about 7 to 11 cycles. Using its own MiXCR run on the 5' RACE reads, TCRdb lists one record per CDR3 protein. Of about 800,000 distinct CDR3 sequences listed, roughly 25% are singletons. The same data also went into a second study, on T cells of mothers and their children.

The sample consisted of blood. These receptors were obtained from a boy younger than 18 in good health.

This clonotype was seen ten or more times. The V gene is TRBV20-1, the J gene TRBJ2-7; D possibly matches TRBD1 or TRBD2 (7 bases each). Germline V gene sequence: CDR1 DFQATT, CDR2 SNEGSKA (reference sequence). The CDR3 runs to 14 residues. Trimming took 3 bases from V and 0 from J, leaving 12 bases between them. CDR3 loop: CSASRGRDSYEQYF. The CDR3 DNA sequence: TGCAGTGCTAGCAGGGGGAGGGACTCCTACGAGCAGTACTTC.

There are a few counts of this clonotype. The V gene is TRBV7-8, the J gene TRBJ1-4; maybe TRBD1 (5 bases). With 0 bases removed from V and 0 bases from J, the gap between germline ends came to 14 bases. The CDR3 sequence is 18 residues long. Germline loops: CDR1 SGHVS, CDR2 FQNEAQ. CDR3 nucleotide sequence: TGTGCCAGCAGCTTAGCCAGGGACCTACTTGCAACTAATGAAAAACTGTTTTTT. Translated, it gives CASSLARDLLATNEKLFF.

This clonotype was picked up a small number of times. The rearrangement uses TRBV7-9 and TRBJ1-2; a possible D gene is TRBD1 (5 bases). The CDR3 is 16 amino acids. Trimming removed 8 bases at V and 7 bases at J, with 26 bases between. CDR1 SEHNR and CDR2 FQNEAQ come from the germline V gene (reference sequence). The CDR3 reads CASRGREAGMGSGYTF. In DNA, the CDR3 is TGTGCCAGCCGAGGACGGGAAGCAGGGATGGGCAGTGGCTACACCTTC.

The chain has TRBV7-6 and TRBJ1-2, with D possibly matching TRBD1 (6 bases). The CDR3 consists of 14 residues. Germline V CDR1 and CDR2: SGHVS, FNYEAQ. Trimming took off 0 bases at V and 6 bases at J, with 11 bases between the two ends. The CDR3 loop is CASSLAPAGDGYTF. As DNA, the CDR3 is TGTGCCAGCAGCTTAGCTCCCGCAGGGGATGGCTACACCTTC.

This clonotype was seen more than once but under ten times. One end of the junction varies from germline; a read error may be responsible. The V and J genes are TRBV20-1 and TRBJ1-5; D possibly corresponds to TRBD1 (6 bases). Per the germline V gene, CDR1 is DFQATT and CDR2 is SNEGSKA (reference sequence). The length of the CDR3 is 12 residues. CDR3 protein: CSARGDTQPQRF. The CDR3 nucleotides read TGCAGTGCTAGAGGGGACACCCAGCCCCAGCGTTTT.

The V call is TRBV2, the J call TRBJ2-5, with TRBD1 matching over 8 bases. CDR3 size: 14 residues. The ends lost 6 bases at V and 4 bases at J; junction bases unmatched: 7. The germline V gene has CDR1 SNHLY and CDR2 FYNNEI. CDR3 in amino acids: CASRTGQGRETQYF. The CDR3 bases are TGTGCCAGCAGGACCGGACAGGGTAGAGAGACCCAGTACTTC.

This clonotype turned up a few times. The chain joins TRBV5-6 to TRBJ1-2; D unclear. The V gene lost 1 base and the J gene lost 8 bases, with 12 bases spanning the gap. The CDR3 has 13 residues. CDR1 and CDR2 (germline): SGHDT, YYEEEE. The CDR3 sequence: CASSLRVSAGYTF. CDR3 sequence (DNA): TGTGCCAGCAGCTTGCGGGTATCGGCGGGCTACACCTTC. Variable domain in full (rest from reference TRBV5-6 and TRBJ1-2): DAGVTQSPTHLIKTRGQQVTLRCSPKSGHDTVSWYQQALGQGPQFIFQYYEEEERQRGNFPDRFSGHQFPNYSSELNVNALLLGDSALYLCASSLRVSAGYTFGSGTRLTVV.

The genes are TRBV29-1 and TRBJ2-7, with D perhaps TRBD1 (6 bases). Germline-derived CDR1 and CDR2 are SQVTM and ANQGSEA. Trimming pared 7 bases from V and 3 bases from J, leaving 19 bases between. This CDR3 is built from 14 residues. The CDR3 DNA reads as TGCAGCGCGGTGTGGGACACCACCCTCTACGAGCAGTACTTC. Amino acid sequence: CSAVWDTTLYEQYF.

The gene calls are TRBV5-1 and TRBJ2-4, with 8 bases fitting TRBD1. Germline values: CDR1 SGHRS, CDR2 YFSETQ. V was pared by 0 bases and J by 1 base, with 9 bases of the junction left unmatched. The CDR3 spans 18 residues. The CDR3 protein is CASSLGRAGGMAKNIQYF. The CDR3 region has the DNA TGCGCCAGCAGCTTGGGTCGGGCAGGGGGCATGGCCAAAAACATTCAGTACTTC.

The chain joins TRBV28 to TRBJ2-1; D unresolved. The V end lost 2 bases, the J end lost 7 bases, and 9 bases lay between the germline ends. The CDR3 has 13 amino acids. In germline, CDR1 is MDHEN, CDR2 SYDVKM. CDR3 nucleotide sequence: TGTGCCAGCAGTTTAAATTGGGCGAATGAGCAGTTCTTC. Amino acid sequence: CASSLNWANEQFF.

The chain is built from TRBV5-4 and TRBJ2-2, with D tentatively TRBD1 (6 bases). Germline V CDR1 and CDR2: SGHNT, YYREEE (reference sequence). This CDR3 contains 14 residues. Deletions cut 4 bases from V and 5 bases from J, with 12 bases between. The CDR3 reads CASSPQGITGELFF. The CDR3 bases are TGTGCCAGCAGCCCTCAGGGGATAACCGGGGAGCTGTTTTTT.

The chain couples TRBV7-6 to TRBJ2-1; 9 bases fit TRBD2. The CDR3 is made up of 15 amino acids. CDR1 is SGHVS and CDR2 is FNYEAQ in the germline V gene. Trimming took 1 base from V and 6 from J; bases not matched to a gene: 4. The CDR3 reads CASSLGLAGPNEQFF. The CDR3 region has the DNA TGTGCCAGCAGCTTAGGCCTAGCGGGGCCCAATGAGCAGTTCTTC.

In this sample, this clonotype turned up a few times. This CDR3 reads CSARGAATDTQYF. Written as DNA, the CDR3 is TGCAGTGCTAGAGGGGCTGCGACAGATACGCAGTATTTT. The chain is built from TRBV20-1 and TRBJ2-3, with unresolved D. CDR1 and CDR2 from the germline V gene are DFQATT and SNEGSKA (reference sequence). V lost 1 base, J lost 3 bases, and 8 bases lay in between. The CDR3 runs to 13 residues.

The gene calls are TRBV20-1 and TRBJ2-2; D gene ambiguous. Between the trimmed V and J ends, which lost 2 bases and 4 bases, there was a span of 8 bases. Per germline, CDR1 DFQATT and CDR2 SNEGSKA (reference sequence). CDR3 length equals 13 residues. Written as DNA, the CDR3 is TGCAGTGCTAGAAAGGAACCCACCGGGGAGCTGTTTTTT. It codes for CSARKEPTGELFF.

In DNA, the CDR3 is TGTGCCAGCAGTTTAATGGGCGAAAAACTGTTTTTT. This sequence encodes CASSLMGEKLFF. The chain carries TRBV12-3 or TRBV12-4 and TRBJ1-4; D not certain. This CDR3 contains 12 residues. V lost 2 bases and J 8 bases, leaving 6 bases between the germline ends.

The chain combines TRBV5-6 with TRBJ2-5; 7 bases fit TRBD1. This CDR3 has 13 amino acids. V trimming: 0 bases; J trimming: 13 bases; junction bases outside the gene matches: 9. Germline loops: CDR1 SGHDT, CDR2 YYEEEE. The CDR3 loop is CASSLGRQGLAYF. The CDR3 DNA reads TGTGCCAGCAGCTTGGGGCGACAGGGATTAGCGTACTTC.

This clonotype turned up a few times. Mismatch with germline at one junction end may stem from a read error. This chain connects TRBV7-9 to TRBJ2-7; D may match TRBD1 or TRBD2 (6 bases each). In germline, CDR1 is SEHNR, CDR2 FQNEAQ (reference sequence). This CDR3 is 13 amino acids long. Written as DNA, the CDR3 is TGTGCCAGCAGCTTACCGGGGGCAAGCGAGCGGTACTTC. This encodes CASSLPGASERYF.

The V and J genes are TRBV29-1 and TRBJ1-2; tentatively, D is TRBD1 (6 bases). The CDR3 is 13 residues long. In germline, CDR1 is SQVTM, CDR2 ANQGSEA. The V end was cut by 2 bases, the J end by 4 bases, with 11 bases between. As DNA, the CDR3 is TGCAGCGTTGAAACGGACAGATTCTATGGCTACACCTTC. Encoded protein: CSVETDRFYGYTF.

This clonotype turned up a few times. The chain combines TRBV6-5 with TRBJ2-1; weak D call: TRBD2 (6 bases). V was pared by 2 bases and J by 5 bases, with 19 bases between. The germline CDR1 and CDR2 sequences are MNHEY and SVGAGI. The length of the CDR3 is 17 residues. The CDR3 DNA reads as TGTGCCAGCAGTTACCCTGCTGGGACTGGCCATGACAATGAGCAGTTCTTC. The encoded protein is CASSYPAGTGHDNEQFF.

The CDR3 region has the DNA TGTGCCAGCAGCTTAGCGTACAGGAAGCACGAGCAGTACTTC. Its translation: CASSLAYRKHEQYF. The V gene is TRBV7-6, the J gene TRBJ2-7; D is possibly TRBD1 (5 bases). V was shortened by 0 bases and J by 5 bases, with 11 bases between the two germline ends. The CDR3 is 14 residues long. Germline V gene data show CDR1 as SGHVS and CDR2 as FNYEAQ.

This chain links TRBV20-1 with TRBJ2-1; TRBD2 matches 9 bases. CDR3 length equals 15 residues. In germline, CDR1 is DFQATT, CDR2 SNEGSKA (reference sequence). J was trimmed by 1 base and V by 6 bases; bases with no gene match: 7. The CDR3 sequence: CSAQSGLASYNEQFF. Written as DNA, the CDR3 is TGCAGTGCCCAGAGCGGACTAGCGTCCTACAATGAGCAGTTCTTC.

As concerns this clonotype: The CDR3 end shows no conserved phenylalanine or tryptophan, and so a read error is likely. This rearrangement joins TRBV20-1 to TRBJ2-1, with D perhaps matching TRBD2 (6 bases). Germline lookup yields CDR1 DFQATT and CDR2 SNEGSKA (reference sequence). CDR3 length: 15 amino acids. Trimming took 3 bases from V and 3 from J, leaving 15 bases between them. The CDR3: CSARPNGSIYNEQFL. In DNA, the CDR3 is TGCAGTGCTAGGCCCAACGGGAGTATCTACAATGAGCAGTTCCTC.

The CDR3 protein is CASSPGLSWEQFF. As DNA, the CDR3 is TGTGCCAGCAGCCCTGGACTCTCATGGGAGCAGTTCTTC. The chain carries TRBV5-4 and TRBJ2-1; weak D call: TRBD2 (5 bases). Germline CDR1 reads SGHNT; CDR2 reads YYREEE (reference sequence). Trimming shortened V by 4 bases and J by 10 bases, and 15 bases separated the two germline ends. This CDR3 has 13 residues. Looking up the rest from reference TRBV5-4 and TRBJ2-1 gives the full variable domain: ETGVTQSPTHLIKTRGQQVTLRCSSQSGHNTVSWYQQALGQGPQFIFQYYREEENGRGNFPPRFSGLQFPNYSSELNVNALELDDSALYLCASSPGLSWEQFFGPGTRLTVL.

This clonotype was detected only a few times. The chain has TRBV7-2 and TRBJ1-6; perhaps TRBD1 as D (5 bases). V lost 7 bases to trimming and J lost 9 bases, with 16 bases between them. CDR1 is SGHTA, CDR2 FQGNSA, per germline. The CDR3 runs to 14 residues. The CDR3 nucleotides read TGTGCCAGCACCTTTGTCTCTCAGGGTTCACCCCTCCACTTT. Translated, it gives CASTFVSQGSPLHF. Variable domain in full (rest from reference TRBV7-2 and TRBJ1-6): GAGVSQSPSNKVTEKGKDVELRCDPISGHTALYWYRQSLGQGLEFLIYFQGNSAPDKSGLPSDRFSAERTGGSVSTLTIQRTQQEDSAVYLCASTFVSQGSPLHFGNGTRLTVT.

The chain recombines TRBV6-2 or TRBV6-3 with TRBJ1-2; D gene unclear. Germline CDR1 MNHEY, CDR2 SVGEGT. V lost 6 bases to trimming and J lost 4 bases, with 12 bases between them. This CDR3 region has 13 residues. CDR3 in amino acids: CASSLTSRYGYTF. CDR3 DNA sequence: TGTGCCAGCAGCCTTACATCCCGCTATGGCTACACCTTC.

Of note for this clonotype: A single base separates this from a much larger clone, so it may be a read error. The genes are TRBV20-1 and TRBJ2-5; possible D gene TRBD2, 5 bases. From germline, CDR1 is DFQATT and CDR2 SNEGSKA (reference sequence). The CDR3 is 13 residues long. Trimming removed 7 bases from V and 2 bases from J, with 14 bases in between. CDR3 loop: CSVKKDFQETQYF. The DNA for the CDR3 is TGCAGTGTTAAGAAGGACTTTCAAGAGACCCAGTACTTC.

The sample holds a few counts of this clonotype. V gene TRBV7-6 combines with J gene TRBJ1-1; D may be TRBD1 (6 bases). The CDR3 is made up of 14 amino acids. The germline V gene encodes CDR1 SGHVS and CDR2 FNYEAQ. V shed 4 bases and J shed 1 base, with 10 bases lying between them. CDR3 sequence reads: CASSSDRSNTEAFF. The CDR3 DNA reads as TGTGCCAGCAGCTCGGACAGATCGAACACTGAAGCTTTCTTT.